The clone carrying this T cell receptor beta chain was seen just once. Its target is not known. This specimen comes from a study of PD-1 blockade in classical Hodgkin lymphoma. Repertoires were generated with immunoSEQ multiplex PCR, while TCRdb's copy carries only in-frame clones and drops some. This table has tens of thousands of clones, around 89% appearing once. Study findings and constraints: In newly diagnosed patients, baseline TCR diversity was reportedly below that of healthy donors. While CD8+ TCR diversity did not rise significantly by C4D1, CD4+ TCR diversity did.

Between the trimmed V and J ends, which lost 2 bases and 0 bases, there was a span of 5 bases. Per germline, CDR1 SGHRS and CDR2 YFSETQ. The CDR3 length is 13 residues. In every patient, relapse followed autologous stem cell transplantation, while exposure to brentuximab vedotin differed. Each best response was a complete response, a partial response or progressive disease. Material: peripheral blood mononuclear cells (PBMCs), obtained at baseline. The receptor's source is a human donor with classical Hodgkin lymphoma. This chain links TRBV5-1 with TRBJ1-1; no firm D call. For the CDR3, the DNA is TGCGCCAGCAGCTTAGAGCTGAACACTGAAGCTTTCTTT. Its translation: CASSLELNTEAFF.